This T cell receptor (beta chain) was obtained from a study of T cells in tuberculosis. Study-wide results and limits: The stringent gate may have excluded weak CD1B-GMM tetramer binders.

Germline V gene lookup returns CDR1 SGHTA and CDR2 FQGNSA. The J segment lost 5 bases and the V segment lost 6 bases, leaving 8 bases of the junction unmatched. This CDR3 is 14 amino acids long. No alpha-beta pairing information exists for these sequences. The method was immunoSEQ multiplex PCR; TCRdb's version includes in-frame clones alone and lacks a portion of them. This sample carries roughly 60,000 clones, 81% of them seen once, and the ten largest clones take 9.5% to 15%. This clone was detected only once. Sorting used thawed, overnight-rested PBMC stained with anti-CD3, a viability dye and GMM-loaded CD1B tetramer. The lipid loaded on the CD1B tetramers was C32 glucose monomycolate from Rhodococcus equi. Tetramer-sorted PBMC had been CD14 monocyte-depleted before freezing.

This receptor was obtained from an adult woman with latent tuberculosis. The sample was CD1b-GMM tetramer-negative cells sorted from PBMCs. This chain joins TRBV7-2 and TRBJ1-2; 8 bases line up with TRBD1. The CDR3 DNA is TGTGCCAGCAGTTTCGGACAGGGAATATATGGCTACACCTTC. Its protein product is CASSFGQGIYGYTF.